One and the same sample provided the 24 T cell receptor beta chains below, sequenced in a study of read filtering for tumor transcriptome and immune sequencing. Molecular barcoded adaptors covering alpha/delta and beta/gamma chains were used on approximately 400 ng RNA. TCRdb re-derived calls from the reads in MiXCR, one entry per CDR3 protein. The sample records approximately 150,000 distinct CDR3 sequences, roughly 13% being singletons. The specimen was a population of CD138-negative cells sorted from bone marrow. Every receptor here comes from a donor over 35 with multiple myeloma.

On this clonotype: A single base separates this from a much larger clone, so it may be a read error. This chain links TRBV2 with TRBJ2-7, with 11 bases fitting TRBD2. This CDR3 is built from 19 residues. V was pared by 2 bases and J by 1 base, with 13 bases of the junction left unmatched. Germline V gene lookup returns CDR1 SNHLY and CDR2 FYNNEI. For the CDR3, the DNA is TGTGCCAGCAGTGAACAGGATTTCCTAGCGGGAGGCGAATCCTACGAGCAGTACTTC. Its translation: CASSEQDFLAGGESYEQYF.

Ten or more counts support this clonotype. Here the CDR3 DNA reads TGTGCCAGCAGCTTAGGCAGATACGCTGAAGCTTTCTTT. It specifies CASSLGRYAEAFF. The V gene is TRBV11-3, the J gene TRBJ1-1; D not certain. The CDR3 totals 13 residues. Trimming cost V 1 base and J 6 bases, with 9 bases left between them. The germline gives CDR1 SGHNT, CDR2 YENEEA.

At least ten counts were recorded for this clonotype. V usage is TRBV12-3 or TRBV12-4 and J usage is TRBJ1-4, with D perhaps TRBD1 (5 bases). Trimming took off 7 bases at V and 12 bases at J, with 15 bases between the two ends. This CDR3 has 12 residues. The CDR3 spells CASNPGTGELFF. CDR3 sequence (DNA): TGTGCCAGCAACCCGGGGACGGGAGAACTGTTTTTT.

This clonotype was seen more than once but under ten times. The V call is TRBV7-3, the J call TRBJ2-3; D call uncertain. The V gene lost 5 bases and the J gene lost 1 base, with 13 bases spanning the gap. The CDR3 loop spans 15 amino acids. CDR1 is SGHTA, CDR2 FQGTGA, per germline. CDR3: CASSLRPSGTDTQYF. In DNA form, the CDR3 reads TGTGCCAGCAGCCTACGACCCTCCGGCACAGATACGCAGTATTTT.

Notes on this clonotype: Given a much more abundant clone one base away, this may be a read error. This rearrangement joins TRBV24-1 to TRBJ2-3, with D possibly being TRBD1 (6 bases). CDR1 KGHDR and CDR2 SFDVKD come from the germline V gene. The CDR3 extends over 18 amino acids. The CDR3 sequence: CATSDFTHREGLTGTQYF. In DNA, the CDR3 is TGTGCCACCAGTGATTTCACCCACAGGGAAGGTCTCACAGGTACGCAGTATTTT.

CDR3 sequence reads: CSVEVAGGGADTQYF. The CDR3 coding sequence is TGCAGCGTTGAGGTAGCGGGCGGGGGGGCAGATACGCAGTATTTT. This chain links TRBV29-1 with TRBJ2-3, with 9 bases that match TRBD2. The germline CDR1 and CDR2 sequences are SQVTM and ANQGSEA. The CDR3 extends over 15 amino acids. The trim removed 3 bases at V and 4 bases at J, leaving 8 bases unmatched.

This clonotype was counted a few times. One base away lies a much larger clone, so this may be a sequencing read error. V gene TRBV7-8 combines with J gene TRBJ1-4, with TRBD1 matching over 9 bases. CDR1 is SGHVS and CDR2 is FQNEAQ in the germline V gene. The CDR3 totals 18 residues. CDR3 protein: CASTLDGTGPAVNEKLLF. CDR3 in DNA: TGTGCCAGCACCCTAGACGGGACAGGGCCTGCAGTTAATGAAAAACTGCTTTTT.

Points on this clonotype: A much larger clone sits a single nucleotide away, making a read error possible. The J gene is TRBJ1-2, the V gene TRBV13, with 7 bases that match TRBD1. CDR1 is PRHDT, CDR2 FYEKMQ, per germline (reference sequence). CDR3 length equals 13 residues. CDR3 sequence: CACRTGTAYGYTF. The CDR3 DNA sequence: TGTGCCTGCAGGACCGGGACAGCCTATGGCTACACCTTC.

This clonotype was found many times. This sequence joins TRBV20-1 and TRBJ2-3; D may be TRBD1 or TRBD2 (5 bases each). The V end lost 0 bases, the J end lost 5 bases, and 18 bases lay between the germline ends. CDR3 size: 16 residues. The germline CDR1 and CDR2 sequences are DFQATT and SNEGSKA (reference sequence). The DNA for the CDR3 is TGCAGTGCTAGAGATGAGGGGAGCGGCGTATTAGATACGCAGTATTTT. Its translation: CSARDEGSGVLDTQYF.

The chain carries TRBV11-3 and TRBJ2-7; 8 bases are a match to TRBD2. The V and J ends lost 4 bases and 0 bases, in that order; junction bases with no gene match: 5. CDR1 and CDR2 from the germline V gene are SGHNT and YENEEA. The CDR3 consists of 15 residues. The CDR3 DNA reads TGTGCCAGCAGCTCCAGCGGGGGCGGCTCCTACGAGCAGTACTTC. It specifies CASSSSGGGSYEQYF.

Concerning this clonotype: A single base separates this from a much larger clone, so it may be a read error. This chain uses TRBV7-9 with TRBJ2-1; TRBD1 aligns across 9 bases. Per germline, CDR1 SEHNR and CDR2 FQNEAQ (reference sequence). The CDR3 length is 15 residues. The J segment lost 8 bases and the V segment lost 0 bases, leaving 5 bases of the junction unmatched. Here the CDR3 DNA reads TGTGCCAGCAGCTTAGCCCGGGACAGGGACGATGAGCAGTTCTTC. It is translated as CASSLARDRDDEQFF.

The CDR3 DNA reads TGTGCCAGCAGCCAAGAATCAGCCGGGGGAGATACGCAGTATTTT. This translates into CASSQESAGGDTQYF. The chain joins TRBV3-1 to TRBJ2-3, with D tentatively TRBD2 (6 bases). This CDR3 contains 15 residues. The germline V gene encodes CDR1 LGHDT and CDR2 YNNKEL (reference sequence). The V end lost 0 bases, the J end lost 5 bases, and 12 bases lay between the germline ends.

There are many counts of this clonotype. The chain employs TRBV7-8 and TRBJ1-5; D is possibly TRBD1 (5 bases). This CDR3 has 15 amino acids. With 1 base removed from V and 1 base from J, the gap between germline ends came to 8 bases. Germline lookup yields CDR1 SGHVS and CDR2 FQNEAQ. DNA for the CDR3: TGTGCCAGCAGCTTAGATGGGGACAGCAATCAGCCCCAGCATTTT. It yields the protein CASSLDGDSNQPQHF. Based on the CDR3 plus reference TRBV7-8 and TRBJ1-5, the full variable domain is GAGVSQSPRYKVAKRGQDVALRCDPISGHVSLFWYQQALGQGPEFLTYFQNEAQLDKSGLPSDRFFAERPEGSVSTLKIQRTQQEDSAVYLCASSLDGDSNQPQHFGDGTRLSIL.

This clonotype occurred many times. This chain joins TRBV10-2 and TRBJ2-2; 10 nucleotides line up with TRBD1. V was pared by 3 bases and J by 6 bases, with 7 bases of the junction left unmatched. Germline V gene lookup returns CDR1 WSHSY and CDR2 SAAADI. The CDR3 is made up of 16 amino acids. CDR3 sequence reads: CASSDPGQGWSGELFF. The CDR3 DNA follows: TGCGCCAGCAGTGACCCGGGACAGGGGTGGTCCGGGGAGCTGTTTTTT.

This clonotype was observed at least ten times. The rearrangement joins TRBV6-5 to TRBJ2-2, with 8 bases that match TRBD2. The CDR3 length is 14 residues. Germline CDR1 MNHEY, CDR2 SVGAGI. After removal of 3 bases from V and 5 bases from J, the junction contained 2 bases not matched to a gene. CDR3 in amino acids: CASSYLAGTGELFF. The CDR3 bases are TGTGCCAGCAGTTATTTAGCGGGAACCGGGGAGCTGTTTTTT.

This clonotype was picked up many times. V and J are TRBV7-9 and TRBJ2-5; 7 nucleotides match TRBD2. J was trimmed by 3 bases and V by 3 bases; bases with no gene match: 1. CDR1 and CDR2 (germline): SEHNR, FQNEAQ (reference sequence). This CDR3 contains 13 residues. CDR3 sequence reads: CASSFSGKETQYF. The DNA for the CDR3 is TGTGCCAGCAGCTTCAGCGGGAAAGAGACCCAGTACTTC.

Many counts were recorded for this clonotype. This rearrangement joins TRBV11-3 to TRBJ1-1; the match to TRBD1 covers 9 bases. Germline-derived CDR1 and CDR2 are SGHNT and YENEEA. This CDR3 is 15 amino acids long. The ends lost 1 base at V and 3 bases at J; junction bases unmatched: 3. The CDR3 nucleotides read TGTGCCAGCAGCTTAGGGGACAGGGTCGACACTGAAGCTTTCTTT. Protein sequence: CASSLGDRVDTEAFF.

V gene TRBV6-1 combines with J gene TRBJ2-3; TRBD2 might be the D (5 bases). Germline V gene data show CDR1 as MNHNS and CDR2 as SASEGT. The CDR3 extends over 15 amino acids. Trimming took 2 bases from V and 6 from J, leaving 15 bases between them. Here the CDR3 DNA reads TGTGCCAGCAGTGAAAGCGGACTTCTTCGGGATACGCAGTATTTT. Its translation is CASSESGLLRDTQYF.

The chain recombines TRBV7-9 with TRBJ2-1; TRBD2 agrees at 8 bases. CDR1 and CDR2 from the germline V gene are SEHNR and FQNEAQ (reference sequence). V lost 2 bases, J lost 7 bases, and 13 bases stayed unmatched. The CDR3 is 17 amino acids. In nucleotides, the CDR3 is TGTGCCAGCAGCTTACGTTTTGCCGGGAGGGCCAGTAATGAGCAGTTCTTC. Its protein is CASSLRFAGRASNEQFF.

This clonotype was detected only once. The V gene is TRBV27, the J gene TRBJ2-5; no clear D gene. This CDR3 comprises 16 residues. Germline assignment: CDR1 MNHEY and CDR2 SMNVEV (reference sequence). Between the trimmed V and J ends, which lost 4 bases and 2 bases, there was a span of 17 bases. For the CDR3, the DNA is TGTGCCAGCAGTTCCTACACCAAGGAAACTCAAGAGACCCAGTACTTC. Protein: CASSSYTKETQETQYF.

Points on this clonotype: This CDR3 fails to terminate in the conserved phenylalanine or tryptophan, so it likely reflects a read error. V and J are TRBV5-1 and TRBJ2-3; 7 nucleotides line up with TRBD1. Germline values: CDR1 SGHRS, CDR2 YFSETQ. Trimming took 1 base from V and 2 from J; bases not matched to a gene: 1. The CDR3 sequence is 14 residues long. The chain's CDR3 is CASSLTGATDTQYS. The CDR3 coding sequence is TGCGCCAGCAGCTTGACAGGGGCCACAGATACGCAGTATTCT.

In its sample, this clonotype was seen many times. V gene TRBV19 combines with J gene TRBJ2-2; 10 positions agree with TRBD2. Unmatched junction bases numbered 1, after V lost 2 bases and J lost 1 base. Germline V gene lookup returns CDR1 LNHDA and CDR2 SQIVND (reference sequence). The CDR3 covers 16 residues. CDR3 sequence: CASSIRLAGNTGELFF. The CDR3 DNA reads as TGTGCCAGTAGTATAAGACTAGCGGGGAACACCGGGGAGCTGTTTTTT. The full variable domain, with the rest looked up from reference TRBV19 and TRBJ2-2, is DGGITQSPKYLFRKEGQNVTLSCEQNLNHDAMYWYRQDPGQGLRLIYYSQIVNDFQKGDIAEGYSVSREKKESFPLTVTSAQKNPTAFYLCASSIRLAGNTGELFFGEGSRLTVL.

This clonotype has ten or more counts. This chain connects TRBV7-6 to TRBJ2-3; D ambiguous. Deletions cut 5 bases from V and 8 bases from J, with 14 bases between. The germline V gene has CDR1 SGHVS and CDR2 FNYEAQ. This CDR3 contains 13 residues. CDR3 protein: CASSESPAGTQYF. The CDR3 DNA follows: TGTGCCAGCAGCGAGAGCCCGGCCGGTACGCAGTATTTT.

This clonotype was recorded many times. Here the CDR3 reads CASSQDGLAGDGEQFF. The CDR3 DNA follows: TGCGCCAGCAGCCAAGATGGACTAGCGGGAGATGGTGAGCAGTTCTTC. The gene calls are TRBV4-3 and TRBJ2-1, with 13 nucleotides matching TRBD2. The CDR3 length is 16 residues. Germline V gene lookup returns CDR1 LGHNA and CDR2 YSLEER. Trimming removed 0 bases from V and 9 bases from J; junction bases left unmatched: 5.